The text below deals with one T cell receptor beta chain. Its antigen target is currently unknown. Per-base quality was not reported, and no clone a single base away is much larger than it. The label giving this sample's time point can be read as: baseline before first vaccination. Vaccinee samples came from UK trials COV001 and COV002, including a single-blind randomized controlled phase 2/3 trial of AZD1222 (ChAdOx1 nCoV-19) in healthy adults. For TCRbeta chain sequencing, PBMC samples were collected from trial participants at day 0 and at day 28 after the second dose. Per the germline V gene, ENHRY is the CDR1 and SYGVKD is the CDR2. V is cut back by 5 bases and J by 4 bases, with 9 bases in the junction unmatched. The cysteine opens and the phenylalanine closes a CDR3 of 15 amino acids. The kept DNA is CDR3 alone, 45 bases in frame from the first base. These data come from a study of T cell responses to AZD1222 COVID-19 vaccine (TCRdb year 2021). A note on the overall study: AZD1222 recipients whose second dose came at about 4 weeks and those whose second dose came at about 12 weeks were combined into one group, since spike-specific TCR depth and breadth did not differ between the two schedules. TCR sequencing covered fewer than 250 trial participants: about 210 given two doses of AZD1222 and 26 given two doses of MenACWY control vaccine. Trial participants were enrolled by age into 18-55, 56-69 and 70-plus year subgroups, with roughly 150, 30 and 60 TCR-sequenced participants respectively.

The CDR3 regions of human TCRbeta chains were subjected to immunosequencing. In the authors' own workflow: TCRs in the repertoires were matched against a reference library of SARS-CoV-2-specific TCRs that had been generated with the MIRA antigen-specificity platform. Breadth was defined as the fraction of unique TCRs that were SARS-CoV-2-associated. Depth was defined as the fraction of total T cells that were SARS-CoV-2-associated. Each spike-specific TCR was assigned to its reactive spike region and to a CD4 or CD8 class using the MIRA data. Log10-transformed breadth and depth values were compared by one-way ANOVA with Sidak's multiple comparisons tests. As stored in TCRdb, this immuneACCESS dataset retains in-frame rearrangements with V and J assigned. A fraction of the clones does not appear; measured against another copy, unresolved V genes explain less than half of the discrepancy, and the remainder lacks a known reason. That table is the source of V, J and clone size, and D and trimming were worked out from the DNA. In this sample the table shows tens of thousands of clones, over 60% of which occur a single time. Together, the top ten hold under 5% of the sample.

Summary of the overall study and its limitations: Because no day 14 peak-response samples were available, repertoires were characterized only after the peak T cell response. Participants were mostly white British, with more females than males. The authors suggested clonal diversity may have been underestimated. Reportedly, close to half of the unique spike-specific TCRs recognized epitopes lying outside the regions that are mutated in the B.1.351 and B.1.1.7 variants. After two AZD1222 doses, spike-specific TCR breadth and depth were significantly higher than at day 0 and than in MenACWY recipients. CD4 TCRs associated with the vaccine covered the entire spike protein, and the dominant responses were in regions 160-218 and 743-854. In the small 56-69-year group, the increase in depth fell short of significance, most likely because of low power. Conclusions about previously exposed vaccinees were limited because only a handful of AZD1222 recipients were SARS-CoV-2 seropositive at baseline.

The sequence came from an adult in good health. The rearrangement combines TRBV10-3 with TRBJ1-2, with 8 middle bases fitting TRBD1. Source: peripheral blood, taken on day 0 of AZD1222 vaccination. In nucleotides, the sequence is TGTGCCATCAGTATCAGACAGGGGTCACGCTATGGCTACACCTTC. This yields the protein CAISIRQGSRYGYTF.